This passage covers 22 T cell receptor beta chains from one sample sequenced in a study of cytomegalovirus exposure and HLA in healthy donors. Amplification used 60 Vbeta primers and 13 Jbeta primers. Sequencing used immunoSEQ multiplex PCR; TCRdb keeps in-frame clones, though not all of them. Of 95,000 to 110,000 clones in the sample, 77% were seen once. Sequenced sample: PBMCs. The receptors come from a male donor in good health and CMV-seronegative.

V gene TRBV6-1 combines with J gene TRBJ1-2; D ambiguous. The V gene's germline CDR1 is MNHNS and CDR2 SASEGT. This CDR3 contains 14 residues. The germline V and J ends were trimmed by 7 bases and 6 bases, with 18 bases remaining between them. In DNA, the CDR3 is TGTGCCAGCATCGGGATCCCCAAGGGTGATGGCTACACCTTC. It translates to CASIGIPKGDGYTF.

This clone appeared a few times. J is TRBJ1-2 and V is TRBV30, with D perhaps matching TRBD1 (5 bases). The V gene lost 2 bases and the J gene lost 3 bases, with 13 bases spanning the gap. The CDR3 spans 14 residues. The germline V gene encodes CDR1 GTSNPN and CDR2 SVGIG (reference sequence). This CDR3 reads CAWSLRGVYYGYTF. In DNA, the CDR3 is TGTGCCTGGAGTCTACGGGGGGTCTACTATGGCTACACCTTC.

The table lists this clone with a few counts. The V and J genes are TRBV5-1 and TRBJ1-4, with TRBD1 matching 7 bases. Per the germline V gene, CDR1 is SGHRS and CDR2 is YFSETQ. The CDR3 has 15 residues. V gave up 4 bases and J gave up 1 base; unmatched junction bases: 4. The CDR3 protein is CASSPRTGTNEKLFF. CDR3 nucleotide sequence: TGCGCCAGCAGCCCTAGGACAGGAACTAATGAAAAACTGTTTTTT.

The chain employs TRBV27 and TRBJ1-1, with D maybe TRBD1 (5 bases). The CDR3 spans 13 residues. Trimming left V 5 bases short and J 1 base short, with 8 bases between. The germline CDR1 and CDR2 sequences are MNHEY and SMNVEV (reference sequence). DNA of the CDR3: TGTGCCAGCAGTCCCGGACAGAACACTGAAGCTTTCTTT. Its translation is CASSPGQNTEAFF.

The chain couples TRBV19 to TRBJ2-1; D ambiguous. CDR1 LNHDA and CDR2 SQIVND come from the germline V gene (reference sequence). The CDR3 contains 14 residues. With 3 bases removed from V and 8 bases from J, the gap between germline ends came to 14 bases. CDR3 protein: CASSIQIVRHEQFF. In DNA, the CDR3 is TGTGCCAGTAGTATCCAGATTGTTCGTCATGAGCAGTTCTTC.

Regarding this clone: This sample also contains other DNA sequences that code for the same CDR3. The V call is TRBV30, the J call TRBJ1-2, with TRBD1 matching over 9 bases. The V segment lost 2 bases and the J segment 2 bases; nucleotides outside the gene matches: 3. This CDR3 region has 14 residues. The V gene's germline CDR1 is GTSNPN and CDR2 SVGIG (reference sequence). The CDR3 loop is CAWSTGQGNYGYTF. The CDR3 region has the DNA TGTGCCTGGAGTACAGGACAGGGGAACTATGGCTACACCTTC.

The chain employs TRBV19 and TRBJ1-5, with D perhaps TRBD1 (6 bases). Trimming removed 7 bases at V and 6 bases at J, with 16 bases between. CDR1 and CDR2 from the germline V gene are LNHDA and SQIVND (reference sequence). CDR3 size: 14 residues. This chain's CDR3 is CASTAGAPIQPQHF. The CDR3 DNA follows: TGTGCCAGTACCGCAGGGGCGCCTATTCAGCCCCAGCATTTT.

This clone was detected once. The CDR3 spells CASSQARGEQFF. CDR3 in DNA: TGCGCCAGCAGTCAAGCACGGGGTGAGCAGTTCTTC. The V gene is TRBV23-1, the J gene TRBJ2-1; D possibly corresponds to TRBD2 (5 bases). Being an ORF, TRBV23-1 has a function that is uncertain. The CDR3 sequence is 12 residues long. The V and J ends lost 2 bases and 9 bases respectively, with 8 bases between them.

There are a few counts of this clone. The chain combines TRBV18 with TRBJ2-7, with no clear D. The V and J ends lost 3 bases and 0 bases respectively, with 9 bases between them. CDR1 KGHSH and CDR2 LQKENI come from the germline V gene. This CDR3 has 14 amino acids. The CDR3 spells CASSPIAGSYEQYF. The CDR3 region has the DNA TGTGCCAGCTCACCTATAGCCGGCTCCTACGAGCAGTACTTC. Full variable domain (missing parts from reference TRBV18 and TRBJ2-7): NAGVMQNPRHLVRRRGQEARLRCSPMKGHSHVYWYRQLPEEGLKFMVYLQKENIIDESGMPKERFSAEFPKEGPSILRIQQVVRGDSAAYFCASSPIAGSYEQYFGPGTRLTVT.

CDR3 nucleotide sequence: TGTGCCAGCAGCCGGACAGGCGGCACCGGGGAGCTGTTTTTT. It is translated as CASSRTGGTGELFF. V gene TRBV6-5 combines with J gene TRBJ2-2; 7 bases fit TRBD1. This CDR3 is built from 14 residues. J was trimmed by 4 bases and V by 6 bases; bases with no gene match: 5. Germline CDR1 reads MNHEY; CDR2 reads SVGAGI.

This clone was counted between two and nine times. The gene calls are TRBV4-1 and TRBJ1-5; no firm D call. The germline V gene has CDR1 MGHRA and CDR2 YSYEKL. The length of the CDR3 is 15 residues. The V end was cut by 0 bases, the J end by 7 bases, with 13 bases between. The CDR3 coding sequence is TGCGCCAGCAGCCAAGACGCCTGGGGAGCCCAGCCCCAGCATTTT. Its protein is CASSQDAWGAQPQHF.

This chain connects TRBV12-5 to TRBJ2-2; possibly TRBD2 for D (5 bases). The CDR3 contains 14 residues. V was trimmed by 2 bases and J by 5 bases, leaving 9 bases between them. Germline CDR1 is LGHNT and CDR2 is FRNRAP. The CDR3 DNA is TGTGCTAGTGGTTTGCTCGGGGTTACCGGGGAGCTGTTTTTT. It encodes CASGLLGVTGELFF.

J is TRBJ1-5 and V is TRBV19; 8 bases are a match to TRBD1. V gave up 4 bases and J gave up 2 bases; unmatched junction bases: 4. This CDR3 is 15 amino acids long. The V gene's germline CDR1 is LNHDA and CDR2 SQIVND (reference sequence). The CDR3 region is CASSTQGQGNQPQHF. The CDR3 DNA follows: TGTGCCAGTAGTACCCAGGGACAGGGCAATCAGCCCCAGCATTTT.

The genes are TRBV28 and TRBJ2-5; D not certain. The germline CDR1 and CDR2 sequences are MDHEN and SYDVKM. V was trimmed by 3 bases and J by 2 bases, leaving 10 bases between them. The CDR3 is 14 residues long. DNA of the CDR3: TGTGCCAGCAGTTTTTCCCAGGAACAAGAGACCCAGTACTTC. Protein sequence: CASSFSQEQETQYF.

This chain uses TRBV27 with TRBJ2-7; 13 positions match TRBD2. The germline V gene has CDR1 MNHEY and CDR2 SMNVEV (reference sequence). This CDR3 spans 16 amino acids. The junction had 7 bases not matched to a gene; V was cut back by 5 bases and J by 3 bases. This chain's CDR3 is CASSPLGTSGVYEQYF. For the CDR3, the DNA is TGTGCCAGCAGTCCCCTCGGGACTAGCGGGGTCTACGAGCAGTACTTC.

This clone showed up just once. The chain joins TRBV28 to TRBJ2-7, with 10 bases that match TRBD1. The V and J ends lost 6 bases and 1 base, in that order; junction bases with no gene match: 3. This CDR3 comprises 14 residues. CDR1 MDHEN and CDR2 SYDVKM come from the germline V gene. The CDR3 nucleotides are TGTGCCAGCAGGGGACAGGGGAAGTCCTACGAGCAGTACTTC. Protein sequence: CASRGQGKSYEQYF.

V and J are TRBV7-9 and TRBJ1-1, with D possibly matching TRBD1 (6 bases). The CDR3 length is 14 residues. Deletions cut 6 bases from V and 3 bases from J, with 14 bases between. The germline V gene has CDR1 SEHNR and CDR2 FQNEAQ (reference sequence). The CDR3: CASSPRQADTEAFF. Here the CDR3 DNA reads TGTGCCAGCAGTCCGCGACAGGCGGACACTGAAGCTTTCTTT.

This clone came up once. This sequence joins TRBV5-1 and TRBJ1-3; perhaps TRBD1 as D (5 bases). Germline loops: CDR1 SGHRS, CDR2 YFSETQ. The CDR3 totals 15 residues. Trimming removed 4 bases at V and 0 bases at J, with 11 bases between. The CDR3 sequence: CASSSDSSSGNTIYF. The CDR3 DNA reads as TGCGCCAGCAGCAGCGACAGTTCCTCTGGAAACACCATATATTTT. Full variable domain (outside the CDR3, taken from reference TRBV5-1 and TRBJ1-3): KAGVTQTPRYLIKTRGQQVTLSCSPISGHRSVSWYQQTPGQGLQFLFEYFSETQRNKGNFPGRFSGRQFSNSRSEMNVSTLELGDSALYLCASSSDSSSGNTIYFGEGSWLTVV.

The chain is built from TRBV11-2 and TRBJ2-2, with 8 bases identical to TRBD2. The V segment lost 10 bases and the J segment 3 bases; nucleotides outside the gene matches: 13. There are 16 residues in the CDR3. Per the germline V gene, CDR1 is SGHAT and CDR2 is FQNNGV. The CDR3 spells CATGGRHGGDTGELFF. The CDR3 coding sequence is TGTGCCACGGGGGGGCGACATGGAGGAGACACCGGGGAGCTGTTTTTT.

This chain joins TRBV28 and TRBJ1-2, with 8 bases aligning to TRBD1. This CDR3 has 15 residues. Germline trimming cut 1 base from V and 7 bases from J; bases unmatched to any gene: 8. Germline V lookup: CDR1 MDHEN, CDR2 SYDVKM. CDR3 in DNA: TGTGCCAGCAGTTTATACCACAGGGGGGGCAGTGGCTACACCTTC. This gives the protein CASSLYHRGGSGYTF.

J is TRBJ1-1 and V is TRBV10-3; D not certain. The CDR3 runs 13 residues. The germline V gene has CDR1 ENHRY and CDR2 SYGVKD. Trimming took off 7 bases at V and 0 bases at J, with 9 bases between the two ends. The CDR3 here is CAIKTPMNTEAFF. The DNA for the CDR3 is TGTGCCATCAAGACACCCATGAACACTGAAGCTTTCTTT.

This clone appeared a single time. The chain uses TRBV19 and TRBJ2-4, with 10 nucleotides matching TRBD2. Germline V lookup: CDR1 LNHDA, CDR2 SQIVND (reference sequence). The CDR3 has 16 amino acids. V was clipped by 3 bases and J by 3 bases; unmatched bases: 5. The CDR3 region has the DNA TGTGCCAGTAGTATGAGACTAGCGGGTATCAAAAACATTCAGTACTTC. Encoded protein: CASSMRLAGIKNIQYF. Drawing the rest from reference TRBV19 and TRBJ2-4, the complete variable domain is DGGITQSPKYLFRKEGQNVTLSCEQNLNHDAMYWYRQDPGQGLRLIYYSQIVNDFQKGDIAEGYSVSREKKESFPLTVTSAQKNPTAFYLCASSMRLAGIKNIQYFGAGTRLSVL.